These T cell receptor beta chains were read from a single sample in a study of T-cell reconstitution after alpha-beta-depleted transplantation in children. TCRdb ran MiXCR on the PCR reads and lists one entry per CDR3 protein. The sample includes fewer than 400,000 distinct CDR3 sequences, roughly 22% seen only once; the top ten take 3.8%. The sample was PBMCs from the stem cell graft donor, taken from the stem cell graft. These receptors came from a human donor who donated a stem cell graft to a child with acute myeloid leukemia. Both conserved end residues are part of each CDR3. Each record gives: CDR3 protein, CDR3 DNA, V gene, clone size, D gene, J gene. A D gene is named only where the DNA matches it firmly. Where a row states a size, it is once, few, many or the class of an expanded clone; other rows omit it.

CASSPLGGERDGTNTGELFF,TGTGCCAGCAGTCCCCTAGGGGGAGAGAGAGACGGGACGAACACCGGGGAGCTGTTTTTT,TRBV27,few,-,TRBJ2-2
CASSFEGKAQETQYF,TGTGCCAGCAGTTTTGAGGGGAAGGCTCAAGAGACCCAGTACTTC,TRBV12-3/TRBV12-4,-,-,TRBJ2-5
CASSSALRLPYGYTF,TGCGCCAGCAGCTCTGCTCTCAGGTTACCCTATGGCTACACCTTC,TRBV4-1,many,-,TRBJ1-2
CASSTPGGGFDGYTF,TGTGCCAGCAGTACGCCAGGGGGCGGTTTTGATGGCTACACCTTC,TRBV12-3/TRBV12-4,many,TRBD1,TRBJ1-2
CASSSRQGGTEAFF,TGCGCCAGCAGCTCTCGACAGGGAGGGACTGAAGCTTTCTTT,TRBV5-1,-,TRBD1,TRBJ1-1
CSVGTGGRDTQYF,TGCAGCGTTGGGACAGGGGGAAGGGATACGCAGTATTTT,TRBV29-1,many,TRBD1,TRBJ2-3
CASRGTGSEWNEQFF,TGTGCCAGCAGGGGAACGGGGTCGGAGTGGAATGAGCAGTTCTTC,TRBV7-3,many,-,TRBJ2-1
CASSLDLPDTQYF,TGCGCCAGCAGCTTGGATCTGCCAGATACGCAGTATTTT,TRBV5-1,few,-,TRBJ2-3
CASSNSRGLQETQYF,TGTGCCAGCAGTAATAGCAGGGGCCTCCAAGAGACCCAGTACTTC,TRBV28,-,-,TRBJ2-5
CASSLESNTGELFF,TGCGCCAGCAGCTTGGAATCGAACACCGGGGAGCTGTTTTTT,TRBV5-1,-,-,TRBJ2-2
CSAYAAGGITSYEQYF,TGCAGTGCTTACGCAGCGGGAGGGATTACTTCCTACGAGCAGTACTTC,TRBV20-1,many,TRBD2,TRBJ2-7
CATIRGGDYYEQYF,TGTGCCACAATAAGGGGGGGTGACTACTACGAGCAGTACTTC,TRBV10-3,many,-,TRBJ2-7
CASGGDQPQHF,TGTGCCAGCGGGGGAGATCAGCCCCAGCATTTT,TRBV12-3/TRBV12-4,-,-,TRBJ1-5
CSAQLMTASGLETQYF,TGCAGCGCACAGCTAATGACAGCGTCAGGGCTCGAGACCCAGTACTTC,TRBV20-1,many,-,TRBJ2-5
CATSDSRGGPVSSYNEQFF,TGTGCCACCAGTGATTCCCGGGGAGGGCCTGTATCGTCCTACAATGAGCAGTTCTTC,TRBV24-1,-,TRBD2,TRBJ2-1
CATSESRGDRDWKETQYF,TGTGCCACCAGTGAGTCAAGGGGGGACAGGGATTGGAAAGAGACCCAGTACTTC,TRBV24-1,-,TRBD1,TRBJ2-5
CASSQVPSPVDEQFF,TGCGCCAGCAGCCAAGTGCCTAGTCCCGTGGATGAGCAGTTCTTC,TRBV4-1,few,-,TRBJ2-1
CASSQSPGTSGISYEQYF,TGCGCCAGCAGCCAAAGCCCCGGGACTAGCGGGATCTCCTACGAGCAGTACTTC,TRBV4-1,few,TRBD2,TRBJ2-7
CASSLRGGNQPQHF,TGTGCCAGCAGTTTAAGGGGCGGCAATCAGCCCCAGCATTTT,TRBV12-3/TRBV12-4,-,-,TRBJ1-5
CASSLVGQGFSLETQYF,TGTGCCAGCAGTTTGGTAGGCCAGGGATTTTCCTTGGAGACCCAGTACTTC,TRBV28,-,-,TRBJ2-5
CSALRSHGPQQFF,TGCAGTGCGTTAAGGAGCCACGGACCACAGCAGTTCTTC,TRBV20-1,-,-,TRBJ2-1
CSGTLGGHNEQFF,TGCAGCGGGACCCTGGGCGGGCACAATGAGCAGTTCTTC,TRBV29-1,-,-,TRBJ2-1
CASSRTNQETQYF,TGTGCCAGCAGTCGGACTAACCAAGAGACCCAGTACTTC,TRBV12-3/TRBV12-4,many,-,TRBJ2-5
CASSDRLAGAPGGELFF,TGCGCCAGCAGTGATAGGCTAGCGGGAGCCCCCGGCGGGGAGCTGTTTTTT,TRBV10-2,-,TRBD2,TRBJ2-2
CSVVPGTSSYEQYF,TGCAGCGTTGTACCCGGGACTAGCTCTTACGAGCAGTACTTC,TRBV29-1,many,TRBD2,TRBJ2-7
CASSQELVSRFGETQYF,TGTGCCAGCAGCCAAGAGCTAGTATCACGCTTCGGGGAGACCCAGTACTTC,TRBV4-2,few,-,TRBJ2-5
CASSLLQEAFF,TGTGCCAGCAGTTTACTACAGGAGGCTTTCTTT,TRBV12-3/TRBV12-4,few,-,TRBJ1-1
CASSKAAGGPYETQYF,TGTGCCAGCAGCAAAGCAGCGGGAGGGCCTTATGAGACCCAGTACTTC,TRBV21-1,-,-,TRBJ2-5
CASSFDRNSNQPQHF,TGTGCCAGCAGTTTTGACAGGAATAGCAATCAGCCCCAGCATTTT,TRBV12-3/TRBV12-4,-,-,TRBJ1-5
CSAQKAQGNEKLFF,TGCAGTGCTCAGAAGGCGCAGGGTAATGAAAAACTGTTTTTT,TRBV20-1,few,-,TRBJ1-4
CASSFSLEQETQYF,TGTGCCAGCAGTTTCTCGCTAGAGCAAGAGACCCAGTACTTC,TRBV6-2/TRBV6-3,many,-,TRBJ2-5
CASSFSGLAGNTGELFF,TGTGCCAGCAGTTTCTCGGGACTAGCGGGAAACACCGGGGAGCTGTTTTTT,TRBV6-5,few,TRBD2,TRBJ2-2
CASSHLRRPSTDTQYF,TGTGCCAGCAGCCACCTTCGAAGGCCCTCCACAGATACGCAGTATTTT,TRBV3-1,-,-,TRBJ2-3